Listed here are 32 T cell receptor beta chains from one sample, sequenced in a study of blood T cell repertoires in COVID-19 (dated by TCRdb to 2018 to 2020). Preparation of the library involved the immunoSEQ multiplex PCR assay. The immuneACCESS repertoire file appears here via TCRdb, limited to in-frame rearrangements. These files lack a portion of the clones; in checked studies, under half of the deficit traces to unresolved V genes, and the cause of the others is not known. The sample records some 200,000 clones, approximately 85% of which are singletons. Together, the top ten hold roughly 7.7% of the sample. Sequencing used peripheral blood. The origin of the receptors is a woman aged 55 to 70 with acute or convalescent COVID-19.

The chain couples TRBV19 to TRBJ2-1, with D possibly matching TRBD2 (6 bases). The CDR3 length is 12 residues. Between the trimmed V and J ends, which lost 5 bases and 11 bases, there was a span of 13 bases. The germline V gene has CDR1 LNHDA and CDR2 SQIVND (reference sequence). CDR3 residues: CASSLIADKQFF. As DNA, the CDR3 is TGTGCCAGTAGTTTGATAGCGGATAAGCAGTTCTTC.

The chain combines TRBV2 with TRBJ2-1; 8 bases align to TRBD1. V was clipped by 2 bases and J by 0 bases; unmatched bases: 6. CDR1 and CDR2 (germline): SNHLY, FYNNEI. CDR3 length: 17 amino acids. The CDR3 reads CASSERQGAFSYNEQFF. The DNA of the CDR3 is TGTGCCAGCAGTGAACGGCAGGGGGCCTTCTCCTACAATGAGCAGTTCTTC.

The chain links TRBV5-8 to TRBJ1-2, with TRBD1 as a possible D gene (6 bases). Germline CDR1 SGHTS, CDR2 YDEGEE. V lost 0 bases and J lost 14, with 8 bases in between. The CDR3 has 10 amino acids. The CDR3 DNA follows: TGTGCCAGCAGCTTGGTGACAGGTACCTTC. It codes for CASSLVTGTF. Drawing the rest from reference TRBV5-8 and TRBJ1-2, the complete variable domain is EAGVTQSPTHLIKTRGQQATLRCSPISGHTSVYWYQQALGLGLQFLLWYDEGEERNRGNFPPRFSGRQFPNYSSELNVNALELEDSALYLCASSLVTGTFGSGTRLTVV.

This chain links TRBV11-3 with TRBJ1-1; D perhaps matches TRBD1 (6 bases). The CDR3 is 16 amino acids. The germline gives CDR1 SGHNT, CDR2 YENEEA. V was cut by 1 base and J by 4 bases, with 16 bases left in between. CDR3 DNA sequence: TGTGCCAGCAGCTTAGGGGGGACCAGGGGTCCCACTGAAGCTTTCTTT. Translation: CASSLGGTRGPTEAFF.

A few counts support this clone. This rearrangement joins TRBV11-2 to TRBJ2-1; D might be TRBD1 (6 bases). The CDR3 runs to 13 residues. The V end lost 3 bases, the J end lost 3 bases, and 6 bases lay between the germline ends. In germline, CDR1 is SGHAT, CDR2 FQNNGV. CDR3 coding DNA: TGTGCCAGCAGCTTGGACAGCTACAATGAGCAGTTCTTC. It encodes CASSLDSYNEQFF.

V usage is TRBV5-4 and J usage is TRBJ2-1; tentatively, D is TRBD2 (6 bases). The length of the CDR3 is 15 residues. Germline V gene lookup returns CDR1 SGHNT and CDR2 YYREEE (reference sequence). The V end lost 3 bases, the J end lost 0 bases, and 10 bases lay between the germline ends. DNA of the CDR3: TGTGCCAGCAGCTCGGGGGTGGTCTCCTACAATGAGCAGTTCTTC. The encoded protein is CASSSGVVSYNEQFF.

The chain has TRBV19 and TRBJ2-1, with 8 bases matching TRBD1. The CDR3 is made up of 14 amino acids. V shed 3 bases, J shed 9 bases, and the junction held 7 bases outside the gene matches. In germline, CDR1 is LNHDA, CDR2 SQIVND (reference sequence). In DNA, the CDR3 is TGTGCCAGTAGTATTAGGACAGGGATGGCTGAGCAGTTCTTC. Residues: CASSIRTGMAEQFF. The full variable domain, with the rest looked up from reference TRBV19 and TRBJ2-1, is DGGITQSPKYLFRKEGQNVTLSCEQNLNHDAMYWYRQDPGQGLRLIYYSQIVNDFQKGDIAEGYSVSREKKESFPLTVTSAQKNPTAFYLCASSIRTGMAEQFFGPGTRLTVL.

The chain has TRBV6-5 and TRBJ1-1, with D hard to call. This CDR3 region has 13 residues. The germline gives CDR1 MNHEY, CDR2 SVGAGI. Trimming pared 8 bases from V and 1 base from J, leaving 11 bases between. The CDR3 region is CASEGGRNTEAFF. DNA of the CDR3: TGTGCCAGCGAGGGCGGGAGGAACACTGAAGCTTTCTTT.

The rearrangement links TRBV5-6 to TRBJ1-4, with 7 nucleotides matching TRBD1. The CDR3 totals 15 residues. Trimming cost V 2 bases and J 8 bases; bases outside gene matches: 9. Germline loops: CDR1 SGHDT, CDR2 YYEEEE. In DNA, the CDR3 is TGTGCCAGCAGCTTACCTACAGGGGATGGCGAAAAACTGTTTTTT. Its protein product is CASSLPTGDGEKLFF.

J is TRBJ1-3 and V is TRBV7-9; possibly TRBD1 for D (5 bases). CDR1 and CDR2 (germline): SEHNR, FQNEAQ (reference sequence). The V and J ends lost 7 bases and 2 bases respectively, with 15 bases between them. CDR3 length equals 15 residues. This chain's CDR3 is CASTPQTTAGNTIYF. CDR3 nucleotides: TGTGCCAGCACCCCTCAAACGACAGCTGGAAACACCATATATTTT.

This clone showed up just a few times. The gene calls are TRBV20-1 and TRBJ1-1; D uncertain. Germline lookup yields CDR1 DFQATT and CDR2 SNEGSKA (reference sequence). V dropped 6 bases and J dropped 5 bases, with 16 bases sitting between them. CDR3 size: 13 residues. The CDR3 DNA reads as TGCAGTGCAAGTATGTCCCTCAGGACTGAAGCTTTCTTT. This translates into CSASMSLRTEAFF.

This chain uses TRBV2 with TRBJ2-7, with 7 nucleotides matching TRBD2. CDR1 is SNHLY, CDR2 FYNNEI, per germline. The CDR3 has 13 amino acids. V shed 8 bases, J shed 1 base, and the junction held 5 bases outside the gene matches. In DNA, the CDR3 is TGTGCCAGCTCAGGGAGGGCGTCCTACGAGCAGTACGTC. Protein: CASSGRASYEQYV.

The chain carries TRBV7-2 and TRBJ2-1, with D tentatively TRBD2 (6 bases). This CDR3 comprises 15 residues. V lost 5 bases and J lost 6, with 17 bases in between. CDR1 is SGHTA and CDR2 is FQGNSA in the germline V gene. The CDR3 DNA is TGTGCCAGCAGCCCACAATCGGGGGTAGGCAATGAGCAGTTCTTC. It encodes CASSPQSGVGNEQFF.

The genes are TRBV5-4 and TRBJ2-1, with D unclear. With 3 bases removed from V and 8 bases from J, the gap between germline ends came to 12 bases. The CDR3 sequence is 13 residues long. Germline V lookup: CDR1 SGHNT, CDR2 YYREEE (reference sequence). The CDR3 protein is CASSSSTVDEQFF. Written as DNA, the CDR3 is TGTGCCAGCAGCTCCTCGACTGTCGATGAGCAGTTCTTC.

The chain has TRBV13 and TRBJ2-7, with D perhaps matching TRBD2 (6 bases). V lost 5 bases and J lost 3, with 17 bases in between. CDR1 and CDR2 (germline): PRHDT, FYEKMQ (reference sequence). CDR3 length: 15 residues. CDR3 amino acids: CASSPSPQEGYEQYF. Written as DNA, the CDR3 is TGTGCCAGCAGCCCCTCCCCACAGGAGGGCTACGAGCAGTACTTC.

The rearrangement links TRBV11-2 to TRBJ2-1, with TRBD2 identical over 12 bases. The germline CDR1 and CDR2 sequences are SGHAT and FQNNGV. CDR3 length equals 16 residues. The V gene end was trimmed by 7 bases and the J gene end by 3 bases; junction bases not matched to a gene: 7. The CDR3 DNA reads TGTGCCAGCACCCGGGGACTAGCGGGTCGCTACAATGAGCAGTTCTTC. Residues: CASTRGLAGRYNEQFF.

The chain is built from TRBV6-6 and TRBJ2-7; TRBD2 aligns across 8 bases. V shed 6 bases, J shed 1 base, and the junction held 2 bases outside the gene matches. This CDR3 region has 13 residues. The germline gives CDR1 MNHNY, CDR2 SVGAGI (reference sequence). The CDR3 loop is CASRGGGSYEQYV. For the CDR3, the DNA is TGTGCCAGCAGGGGCGGGGGGTCCTACGAGCAGTACGTC.

In its sample, this clone was seen once. V gene TRBV5-5 combines with J gene TRBJ2-1, with D tentatively TRBD2 (5 bases). CDR3 length: 15 residues. The germline V gene encodes CDR1 SGHKS and CDR2 YYEKEE (reference sequence). Trimming shortened V by 2 bases and J by 0 bases, and 9 bases separated the two germline ends. CDR3 protein: CASSLRGSSYNEQFF. DNA of the CDR3: TGTGCCAGCAGCTTACGGGGAAGCTCCTACAATGAGCAGTTCTTC.

This sequence joins TRBV10-3 and TRBJ2-7; D ambiguous. V was shortened by 1 base and J by 5 bases, with 9 bases between the two germline ends. CDR3 length: 13 residues. The germline CDR1 and CDR2 sequences are ENHRY and SYGVKD. For the CDR3, the DNA is TGTGCCATCAGTGAGTATGGGCAGGACGAGCAGTACTTC. It encodes CAISEYGQDEQYF.

The gene calls are TRBV27 and TRBJ2-1; 7 positions match TRBD2. Germline values: CDR1 MNHEY, CDR2 SMNVEV (reference sequence). V was pared by 2 bases and J by 3 bases, with 1 base of the junction left unmatched. This CDR3 spans 14 amino acids. As DNA, the CDR3 is TGTGCCAGCAGTTTAGGCGGGAGCTACAATGAGCAGTTCTTC. Protein sequence: CASSLGGSYNEQFF.

This sequence joins TRBV7-9 and TRBJ2-1; D is uncertain. The V gene's germline CDR1 is SEHNR and CDR2 FQNEAQ (reference sequence). Trimming cost V 0 bases and J 0 bases, with 6 bases left between them. The CDR3 extends over 15 amino acids. CDR3 sequence: CASSLAVSSYNEQFF. For the CDR3, the DNA is TGTGCCAGCAGCTTAGCGGTGAGCTCCTACAATGAGCAGTTCTTC.

In its sample, this clone was seen a few times. This sequence joins TRBV6-5 and TRBJ2-7; 7 nucleotides align to TRBD1. The CDR3 runs 14 residues. The germline V gene has CDR1 MNHEY and CDR2 SVGAGI. The junction had 5 bases not matched to a gene; V was cut back by 6 bases and J by 0 bases. The CDR3, as DNA: TGTGCCAGCAGGCTGGACAGGCTCTCCTACGAGCAGTACTTC. It is translated as CASRLDRLSYEQYF.

The chain combines TRBV30 with TRBJ1-2; 7 nucleotides match TRBD1. In germline, CDR1 is GTSNPN, CDR2 SVGIG (reference sequence). The CDR3 sequence is 12 residues long. The trim removed 5 bases at V and 0 bases at J, leaving 0 bases unmatched. The CDR3 loop is CAWDRANYGYTF. CDR3 sequence (DNA): TGTGCCTGGGACAGGGCTAACTATGGCTACACCTTC.

This chain connects TRBV6-5 to TRBJ2-5, with TRBD2 matching over 7 bases. The CDR3 totals 15 residues. V gave up 4 bases and J gave up 0 bases; unmatched junction bases: 5. Germline CDR1 and CDR2: MNHEY and SVGAGI. As DNA, the CDR3 is TGTGCCAGCAGTTTGGGAGGGAGCTACCAAGAGACCCAGTACTTC. Translated, it gives CASSLGGSYQETQYF.

J is TRBJ1-2 and V is TRBV5-1; tentative D call: TRBD1 (5 bases). This CDR3 is built from 14 residues. Germline CDR1 SGHRS, CDR2 YFSETQ. V gave up 4 bases and J gave up 8 bases, with 18 bases separating them. CDR3 region: CASSRRGRDEGYTF. The CDR3 nucleotides are TGCGCCAGCAGCCGGCGGGGCAGGGACGAGGGCTACACCTTC.

V is TRBV5-1 and J is TRBJ1-2; D is possibly TRBD1 (5 bases). The CDR3 sequence is 14 residues long. In germline, CDR1 is SGHRS, CDR2 YFSETQ. Trimming took off 4 bases at V and 2 bases at J, with 12 bases between the two ends. In DNA form, the CDR3 reads TGCGCCAGCAGCCCATTGACAGAGAACTATGGCTACACCTTC. Translated, it gives CASSPLTENYGYTF.

Concerning this clone: This CDR3 is also generated by other DNA sequences in the sample. The chain uses TRBV3-1 (or the pseudogene TRBV3-2) and TRBJ1-5, with 7 bases lining up with TRBD1. Trimming at V came to 0 bases and at J to 1 base, leaving 0 bases not matched to a gene. CDR1 LGHDT and CDR2 YNNKEL come from the germline V gene (reference sequence). This CDR3 has 15 amino acids. The CDR3 protein is CASSQEGGSNQPQHF. The CDR3 nucleotides read TGTGCCAGCAGCCAAGAAGGGGGCAGCAATCAGCCCCAGCATTTT.

V and J are TRBV2 and TRBJ2-5; D is possibly TRBD2 (5 bases). The CDR3 is 14 residues long. The germline V and J ends were trimmed by 6 bases and 1 base, with 12 bases remaining between them. Germline V gives CDR1 SNHLY, CDR2 FYNNEI. The CDR3 bases are TGTGCCAGCAGGCTTCTAGCTCTCCAAGAGACCCAGTACTTC. This gives the protein CASRLLALQETQYF. Full variable domain (rest looked up from reference TRBV2 and TRBJ2-5): EPEVTQTPSHQVTQMGQEVILRCVPISNHLYFYWYRQILGQKVEFLVSFYNNEISEKSEIFDDQFSVERPDGSNFTLKIRSTKLEDSAMYFCASRLLALQETQYFGPGTRLLVL.

V and J are TRBV28 and TRBJ1-4; D possibly corresponds to TRBD1 (6 bases). CDR3 length: 14 amino acids. Per germline, CDR1 MDHEN and CDR2 SYDVKM. V lost 2 bases and J lost 7, with 11 bases in between. In DNA, the CDR3 is TGTGCCAGCAGTTTACCTACAGGGCGTGAAAAACTGTTTTTT. As protein: CASSLPTGREKLFF.

DNA of the CDR3: TGTGCCAGCAGTACCGGACAGGCCCCTTCTAGCACAGATACGCAGTATTTT. Protein: CASSTGQAPSSTDTQYF. V and J are TRBV27 and TRBJ2-3; 7 bases line up with TRBD1. Germline assignment: CDR1 MNHEY and CDR2 SMNVEV (reference sequence). The J segment lost 0 bases and the V segment lost 5 bases, leaving 11 bases of the junction unmatched. The CDR3 is 17 residues long.

Regarding this clone: Other nucleotide sequences from this sample produce the same CDR3. V gene TRBV9 combines with J gene TRBJ2-1; perhaps TRBD2 as D (5 bases). Trimming left V 0 bases short and J 2 bases short, with 9 bases between. CDR3 length: 15 amino acids. Germline V CDR1 and CDR2: SGDLS, YYNGEE. CDR3 amino acids: CASSVGSGAYNEQFF. CDR3 coding DNA: TGTGCCAGCAGCGTAGGGAGCGGAGCCTACAATGAGCAGTTCTTC.

V is TRBV28 and J is TRBJ2-7, with unresolved D. The V and J ends lost 1 base and 3 bases respectively, with 7 bases between them. There are 13 residues in the CDR3. Germline CDR1 is MDHEN and CDR2 is SYDVKM. This CDR3 is CASSLSSDYEQYF. Written as DNA, the CDR3 is TGTGCCAGCAGTTTATCCAGTGACTACGAGCAGTACTTC.